A selection of T cell receptor beta chains follows, all from one sample in a study of regulatory T cells in long-lasting Graves disease. TCRdb independently ran MiXCR on the multiplex PCR reads; one entry per CDR3 protein. The repertoire has under 250,000 distinct CDR3 sequences, roughly a fifth of them found once; the top ten carry over 11%. The input for sequencing was peripheral blood mononuclear cells (PBMCs), taken at new diagnosis, from a patient treated with antithyroid drugs. The receptors here all came from a female donor with Graves disease. The CDR3 runs from the conserved cysteine through the conserved F or W. A D gene is named only where the DNA matches it firmly. Not every row has a clone size; where given, it reads once, few, many or a size class.

abundance: many
j_gene: TRBJ2-3
len: 15
v_gene: TRBV11-2
d_gene: TRBD1
CDR3nt: TGTGCCAGCAGCTCGCGACAGGGGGTGTCAGATACGCAGTATTTT
CDR3aa: CASSSRQGVSDTQYF

abundance: many
j_gene: TRBJ1-6
len: 15
v_gene: TRBV6-2/TRBV6-3
d_gene: -
CDR3nt: TGTGCCAGCAGTTACTCGCCCGGGTCGGCTTCACCCCTCCACTTT
CDR3aa: CASSYSPGSASPLHF

abundance: many
j_gene: TRBJ2-5
len: 13
v_gene: TRBV5-5
d_gene: -
CDR3nt: TGTGCCAGCACTTTCGACGGCCGAGAGACCCAGTACTTC
CDR3aa: CASTFDGRETQYF

abundance: many
j_gene: TRBJ2-7
len: 17
v_gene: TRBV5-1
d_gene: TRBD1
CDR3nt: TGCGCCAGCAGGCCCTCTCCGGGACAGGGCCCATCTGACGAGCAGTACTTC
CDR3aa: CASRPSPGQGPSDEQYF

abundance: -
j_gene: TRBJ2-2
len: 15
v_gene: TRBV12-3/TRBV12-4
d_gene: TRBD2
CDR3nt: TGTGCCAGCAGTCCCCGGGGGGGGAACACCGGGGAGCTGTTTTTT
CDR3aa: CASSPRGGNTGELFF

abundance: -
j_gene: TRBJ2-7
len: 12
v_gene: TRBV12-3/TRBV12-4
d_gene: -
CDR3nt: TGTGCCAGCAAGGGGGTAAGGTTCGAGCAGTACTTC
CDR3aa: CASKGVRFEQYF

abundance: many
j_gene: TRBJ2-6
len: 18
v_gene: TRBV10-3
d_gene: TRBD2
CDR3nt: TGTGCCACGCAGGGACTAGCGGGAGAGGTCTCTGGGGCCAACGTCCTGACTTTC
CDR3aa: CATQGLAGEVSGANVLTF

abundance: -
j_gene: TRBJ2-7
len: 12
v_gene: TRBV20-1
d_gene: -
CDR3nt: TGCAGTGCTGACTCCGGAAGGGACGAGCAGTACTTC
CDR3aa: CSADSGRDEQYF

abundance: many
j_gene: TRBJ2-1
len: 13
v_gene: TRBV9
d_gene: -
CDR3nt: TGTGCCAGCAGCGCACGGCCCAACAATGAGCAGTTCTTC
CDR3aa: CASSARPNNEQFF

abundance: many
j_gene: TRBJ2-3
len: 16
v_gene: TRBV9
d_gene: -
CDR3nt: TGTGCCAGCAGCGTCCTTGGTGGGGGAGGCACAGATACGCAGTATTTT
CDR3aa: CASSVLGGGGTDTQYF

abundance: many
j_gene: TRBJ2-1
len: 15
v_gene: TRBV6-2/TRBV6-3
d_gene: -
CDR3nt: TGTGCCAGCAGTTTCGTCGGGGGGCCCTACAATGAGCAGTTCTTC
CDR3aa: CASSFVGGPYNEQFF

abundance: many
j_gene: TRBJ2-3
len: 14
v_gene: TRBV7-6
d_gene: -
CDR3nt: TGTGCCAGCAGCCCAACCGTATTTCCCGATACGCAGTATTTT
CDR3aa: CASSPTVFPDTQYF

abundance: -
j_gene: TRBJ2-7
len: 16
v_gene: TRBV19
d_gene: -
CDR3nt: TGTGCCAGTAGCCCGACCGGGACAAGGGGATACTACGAGCAGTACTTC
CDR3aa: CASSPTGTRGYYEQYF

abundance: many
j_gene: TRBJ2-5
len: 13
v_gene: TRBV29-1
d_gene: -
CDR3nt: TGCAGCGCCAACAGGGCCGTTGGGGAGACCCAGTACTTC
CDR3aa: CSANRAVGETQYF

abundance: many
j_gene: TRBJ1-2
len: 16
v_gene: TRBV24-1
d_gene: -
CDR3nt: TGTGCCACCAGTGTTGGGTCGGGGCAGCTTAACTATGGCTACACCTTC
CDR3aa: CATSVGSGQLNYGYTF

abundance: -
j_gene: TRBJ2-7
len: 15
v_gene: TRBV10-1
d_gene: -
CDR3nt: TGCGCCAGCAGTGAGTCGAGCAGGGTAAATGGCGAGCAGTACTTC
CDR3aa: CASSESSRVNGEQYF

abundance: -
j_gene: TRBJ2-7
len: 14
v_gene: TRBV19
d_gene: -
CDR3nt: TGTGCCAGTACCCCAGGATGGGCATCCCCAGAGCAGTACTTC
CDR3aa: CASTPGWASPEQYF

abundance: many
j_gene: TRBJ1-2
len: 13
v_gene: TRBV2
d_gene: -
CDR3nt: TGTGCCAGCAGTGCCCCGCAAGGGGTTGGCTACACCTTC
CDR3aa: CASSAPQGVGYTF

abundance: many
j_gene: TRBJ2-5
len: 13
v_gene: TRBV6-5
d_gene: -
CDR3nt: TGTGCCAGCAGTTATGCCGCGCGGGAGACCCAGTACTTC
CDR3aa: CASSYAARETQYF

abundance: many
j_gene: TRBJ2-5
len: 17
v_gene: TRBV27
d_gene: TRBD2
CDR3nt: TGTGCCAGCAGTCTCCCGGCCGGGACTAGCGGGGACGAGACCCAGTACTTC
CDR3aa: CASSLPAGTSGDETQYF

abundance: many
j_gene: TRBJ2-1
len: 16
v_gene: TRBV14
d_gene: TRBD2
CDR3nt: TGTGCCAGCAGCCAAGTCATGGGCGGGGGACACAATGAGCAGTTCTTC
CDR3aa: CASSQVMGGGHNEQFF

abundance: many
j_gene: TRBJ1-1
len: 11
v_gene: TRBV5-5
d_gene: -
CDR3nt: TGTGCCAGCAGCGGGCACACCGAAGCTTTCTTT
CDR3aa: CASSGHTEAFF

abundance: many
j_gene: TRBJ2-2
len: 15
v_gene: TRBV5-1
d_gene: -
CDR3nt: TGCGCCAGCAGCTTGGTAGCGAGTAACACCGGGGAGCTGTTTTTT
CDR3aa: CASSLVASNTGELFF

abundance: many
j_gene: TRBJ1-1
len: 16
v_gene: TRBV5-5
d_gene: -
CDR3nt: TGTGCCAGCAGCGAGCGGGCAGGCCCCATGAACACTGAAGCTTTCTTT
CDR3aa: CASSERAGPMNTEAFF

abundance: many
j_gene: TRBJ2-1
len: 16
v_gene: TRBV7-8
d_gene: TRBD1
CDR3nt: TGTGCCAGCAGCTTACTAGTCAGGGGGCTAGACAATGAGCAGTTCTTC
CDR3aa: CASSLLVRGLDNEQFF

abundance: many
j_gene: TRBJ2-5
len: 15
v_gene: TRBV15
d_gene: TRBD1
CDR3nt: TGTGCCACCAGCAGAGAAGGACAGGGCGCGGAGACCCAGTACTTC
CDR3aa: CATSREGQGAETQYF

abundance: many
j_gene: TRBJ2-3
len: 18
v_gene: TRBV28
d_gene: -
CDR3nt: TGTGCCAGCAACCCCAACATGGGCAGGGTGAGCACTAGAGATACGCAGTATTTT
CDR3aa: CASNPNMGRVSTRDTQYF

abundance: many
j_gene: TRBJ2-7
len: 12
v_gene: TRBV7-9
d_gene: -
CDR3nt: TGTGCCAGCAGTCCACGGGAGCTCGAGCAGTACTTC
CDR3aa: CASSPRELEQYF

abundance: few
j_gene: TRBJ2-1
len: 15
v_gene: TRBV5-6
d_gene: TRBD2
CDR3nt: TGTGCCAGCAGCTTGAGGGTAGCGGGGGATGGAGAGCAGTTCTTC
CDR3aa: CASSLRVAGDGEQFF

abundance: many
j_gene: TRBJ2-2
len: 15
v_gene: TRBV5-1
d_gene: -
CDR3nt: TGCGCCAGCAGCTTGGTCGGGGGTGACACCGGGGAGCTGTTTTTT
CDR3aa: CASSLVGGDTGELFF

abundance: -
j_gene: TRBJ2-3
len: 13
v_gene: TRBV7-2
d_gene: TRBD2
CDR3nt: TGTGCCAGCAGCTCGAGGGGAGGGGATACGCAGTATTTT
CDR3aa: CASSSRGGDTQYF

abundance: -
j_gene: TRBJ2-5
len: 14
v_gene: TRBV10-3
d_gene: -
CDR3nt: TGTGCCATCAGTGAGTCAACAGACCAAGAGACCCAGTACTTC
CDR3aa: CAISESTDQETQYF

abundance: many
j_gene: TRBJ2-7
len: 14
v_gene: TRBV2
d_gene: TRBD1
CDR3nt: TGTGCCAGCAGTGAAGCCGGGACAGGCTACGAGCAGTACTTC
CDR3aa: CASSEAGTGYEQYF

abundance: many
j_gene: TRBJ1-5
len: 17
v_gene: TRBV28
d_gene: TRBD1
CDR3nt: TGTGCCAGCAGCACTTCCCCTACAGGGGACAAAGATCAGCCCCAGCATTTT
CDR3aa: CASSTSPTGDKDQPQHF

abundance: many
j_gene: TRBJ2-1
len: 13
v_gene: TRBV6-1
d_gene: -
CDR3nt: TGTGCCAGCAGGGGGGCCTTTTACAATGAGCAGTTCTTC
CDR3aa: CASRGAFYNEQFF

abundance: -
j_gene: TRBJ2-1
len: 12
v_gene: TRBV5-1
d_gene: -
CDR3nt: TGCGCCGGCAGCTCGGGGGGCTCTGAGCAGTTCTTC
CDR3aa: CAGSSGGSEQFF